The 30 T cell receptor beta chains below come from one sample, sequenced in a study of T cells expressing NK-cell markers. TCRdb reprocessed the 5' RACE reads and reports one entry per CDR3 protein, with no DNA. The table gives 300,000 to 500,000 distinct CDR3 sequences; the top ten clones make up approximately 11% of it. The specimen was blood T cells: a sorted CD56 or NKG2C T cell subset, CD4+ or CD8+ T cells, or bulk PBMC T cells (not recorded which). All receptors derive from a woman aged 45 to 65 in good health.

The CDR3 loop is CASKGREEYNEQFF. The gene calls are TRBV10-3 and TRBJ2-1; absent DNA, TCRdb's TRBD2 call cannot be checked. CDR1 and CDR2 from the germline V gene are ENHRY and SYGVKD. CDR3 size: 14 residues.

The V and J genes are TRBV7-9 and TRBJ2-1; the D call of TRBD2 rests on TCRdb alone, since no DNA is present to check it. CDR1 and CDR2 from the germline V gene are SEHNR and FQNEAQ (reference sequence). The CDR3 contains 15 residues. This chain's CDR3 is CASSRTMRYGYEQFF.

The CDR3 sequence: CATGKNTDTQYF. This chain links TRBV12-3 or TRBV12-4 with TRBJ2-3. The CDR3 is made up of 12 amino acids.

The chain recombines TRBV19 with TRBJ2-5; lacking DNA, the TRBD2 call made by TCRdb goes unchecked. The CDR3 has 14 residues. Germline CDR1 LNHDA, CDR2 SQIVND (reference sequence). The CDR3 sequence: CASSEGRKKETQYF.

This sequence joins TRBV12-3 or TRBV12-4 and TRBJ2-3; the TRBD2 assignment by TCRdb is unverifiable without DNA. This CDR3 region has 16 residues. The CDR3 sequence: CASSLWTSERTDTQYF.

The chain carries TRBV11-2 and TRBJ1-2; absent DNA, TCRdb's TRBD1 call cannot be checked. This CDR3 contains 18 residues. Germline lookup yields CDR1 SGHAT and CDR2 FQNNGV. The CDR3 is CASSSQTWGTGANYGYTF.

J is TRBJ2-3 and V is TRBV12-3 or TRBV12-4; the D gene TCRdb calls, TRBD1, cannot be checked with no DNA. The CDR3 contains 11 residues. The CDR3 sequence is CASSSTGIRYF.

V usage is TRBV10-3 and J usage is TRBJ2-1; as DNA is missing, the TRBD1 call by TCRdb cannot be tested. CDR3 length: 15 amino acids. Germline V lookup: CDR1 ENHRY, CDR2 SYGVKD. The chain's CDR3 is CAIGGGRDRDNEQFF.

The rearrangement links TRBV7-3 to TRBJ2-1; TCRdb outputs TRBD1, but without DNA this stays unchecked. Germline values: CDR1 SGHTA, CDR2 FQGTGA. The CDR3 covers 17 residues. CDR3 amino acids: CASSLNPGQGAYNEQFF.

CDR3 region: CATSDPGLAKNIQYF. The genes are TRBV24-1 and TRBJ2-4; TCRdb proposes TRBD1, but this gene call is untestable without DNA. Germline V CDR1 and CDR2: KGHDR, SFDVKD. The length of the CDR3 is 15 residues.

V usage is TRBV20-1 and J usage is TRBJ2-2; TCRdb gives TRBD2 as the D gene, but with no DNA this cannot be confirmed. This CDR3 spans 17 amino acids. The germline V gene encodes CDR1 DFQATT and CDR2 SNEGSKA (reference sequence). The CDR3 loop is CSARLPGTSGRTGELFF.

The genes are TRBV10-3 and TRBJ2-1; without DNA, the TCRdb call of TRBD2 cannot be checked. Germline CDR1 reads ENHRY; CDR2 reads SYGVKD. This CDR3 is built from 12 residues. CDR3 residues: CALGTGSNEQFF.

The J gene is TRBJ2-7, the V gene TRBV6-5; TCRdb indicates TRBD1, and absent DNA this call remains unverified. Per germline, CDR1 MNHEY and CDR2 SVGAGI. The CDR3 contains 16 residues. CDR3 residues: CASSYAGVYNSYEQYF.

J is TRBJ2-1 and V is TRBV18; the TCRdb D gene call, TRBD1, has no DNA to confirm it. Per germline, CDR1 KGHSH and CDR2 LQKENI. The CDR3 totals 18 residues. CDR3 sequence reads: CASSPSSPRDITFDEQFF.

The chain links TRBV27 to TRBJ2-7; with no DNA, the TCRdb D assignment of TRBD2 cannot be verified. Per the germline V gene, CDR1 is MNHEY and CDR2 is SMNVEV (reference sequence). The CDR3 contains 14 residues. The CDR3 loop is CASSTSGSTYEQYF.

The CDR3 spells CASRGAGELFF. The chain joins TRBV5-1 to TRBJ2-2; TCRdb lists TRBD1, though no DNA is available to test this call. Germline-derived CDR1 and CDR2 are SGHRS and YFSETQ. There are 11 residues in the CDR3.

The chain recombines TRBV6-2 or TRBV6-3 with TRBJ2-1. Germline V lookup: CDR1 MNHEY, CDR2 SVGEGT. This CDR3 has 14 amino acids. This chain's CDR3 is CASRVLAGTAEQFF.

The V and J genes are TRBV5-1 and TRBJ1-5. CDR1 and CDR2 from the germline V gene are SGHRS and YFSETQ. This CDR3 region has 19 residues. CDR3 sequence reads: CASSRPAPIVEEFVQPQHF.

The rearrangement links TRBV2 to TRBJ2-7; the D call from TCRdb, TRBD2, cannot be confirmed without DNA. Germline CDR1 and CDR2: SNHLY and FYNNEI. CDR3 length equals 16 residues. The CDR3 loop is CASSDSTSGRIYEQYF.

The chain recombines TRBV20-1 with TRBJ2-2; TCRdb returns TRBD1, unconfirmable since there is no DNA. Germline values: CDR1 DFQATT, CDR2 SNEGSKA (reference sequence). The CDR3 spans 16 residues. CDR3 protein: CSARIWGLTNTGELFF.

The chain is built from TRBV29-1 and TRBJ2-3; TCRdb selects TRBD1, and the lack of DNA leaves this call unchecked. Germline CDR1 SQVTM, CDR2 ANQGSEA. This CDR3 region has 14 residues. Here the CDR3 reads CSVEQGEGADTQYF.

This chain uses TRBV7-2 with TRBJ2-1. This CDR3 is built from 13 residues. CDR1 SGHTA and CDR2 FQGNSA come from the germline V gene. CDR3 amino acids: CASSLGRYNEQFF.

The CDR3 loop reads CASSLTGWNNEQFF. This sequence joins TRBV7-9 and TRBJ2-1; TCRdb's D call of TRBD1 is untestable without DNA. CDR3 size: 14 residues. CDR1 is SEHNR, CDR2 FQNEAQ, per germline (reference sequence).

The V call is TRBV3-1, the J call TRBJ2-3; the D call from TCRdb, TRBD2, cannot be confirmed without DNA. There are 15 residues in the CDR3. CDR1 is LGHDT, CDR2 YNNKEL, per germline (reference sequence). The CDR3 here is CASTLAATSTDTQYF.

The CDR3 sequence: CASSLVGLDYNEQFF. The V and J genes are TRBV11-3 and TRBJ2-1. The germline CDR1 and CDR2 sequences are SGHNT and YENEEA. The CDR3 is 15 residues long.

The genes are TRBV5-1 and TRBJ2-1; with no DNA, the TCRdb D assignment of TRBD2 cannot be verified. Germline loops: CDR1 SGHRS, CDR2 YFSETQ. The CDR3 runs 15 residues. CDR3 sequence: CASSYGLESHNEQFF.

The genes are TRBV6-5 and TRBJ2-2; TCRdb's assignment of TRBD2 cannot be checked, as there is no DNA. The CDR3 consists of 17 residues. CDR1 and CDR2 from the germline V gene are MNHEY and SVGAGI. CDR3 in amino acids: CASSGPGLAANTGELFF.

The genes are TRBV7-9 and TRBJ2-1; no DNA is available, so the TRBD1 call from TCRdb remains unchecked. CDR1 and CDR2 (germline): SEHNR, FQNEAQ (reference sequence). This CDR3 is built from 15 residues. CDR3 sequence: CASSPRRRGPNEQFF.

The genes are TRBV24-1 and TRBJ2-3; absent DNA, TCRdb's TRBD1 call cannot be checked. This CDR3 has 16 residues. CDR1 is KGHDR and CDR2 is SFDVKD in the germline V gene. The CDR3 here is CATSDLRDPTRDTQYF.

The chain has TRBV5-1 and TRBJ2-2. CDR3 length: 16 amino acids. Germline V CDR1 and CDR2: SGHRS, YFSETQ. Here the CDR3 reads CASSLESGFGTGELFF. Based on the CDR3 plus reference TRBV5-1 and TRBJ2-2, the full variable domain is KAGVTQTPRYLIKTRGQQVTLSCSPISGHRSVSWYQQTPGQGLQFLFEYFSETQRNKGNFPGRFSGRQFSNSRSEMNVSTLELGDSALYLCASSLESGFGTGELFFGEGSRLTVL.